Following are 8 T cell receptor beta chains from one sample sequenced in a study of blood T cells in healthy people across ages. A second PCR, run for roughly 7 to 11 cycles, used a sample-barcoded 5' primer plus a J-beta primer mix. TCRdb reanalysed the 5' RACE reads using MiXCR and keeps one entry per CDR3 protein. The repertoire holds about 1 million distinct CDR3 sequences, with more than 40% as singletons. Sequencing used blood. Receptors were obtained from a woman aged 60-75 years in good health.

V usage is TRBV28 and J usage is TRBJ2-5, with TRBD1 matching over 7 bases. TRBJ2-7 matches the DNA end more closely, so the J call is doubtful. Germline V lookup: CDR1 MDHEN, CDR2 SYDVKM. This CDR3 is 13 amino acids long. The chain's CDR3 is CASSSLQGTEQYF. The CDR3 DNA reads TGTGCCAGCAGTTCCCTACAGGGGACCGAGCAGTACTTC.

The chain joins TRBV12-3 or TRBV12-4 to TRBJ2-1; 12 nucleotides align to TRBD2. This CDR3 spans 15 amino acids. Losses at the gene ends were 4 bases for V and 9 bases for J; bases not matched to a gene: 7. Here the CDR3 reads CASSSALAGGLEQFF. CDR3 coding DNA: TGTGCCAGCAGTTCGGCTCTAGCGGGAGGGCTTGAGCAGTTCTTC.

Only a few counts were recorded for this clonotype. The chain uses TRBV5-1 and TRBJ2-1; no firm D call. V was cut by 0 bases and J by 10 bases, with 11 bases left in between. The CDR3 covers 13 residues. Germline CDR1 and CDR2: SGHRS and YFSETQ. CDR3 in amino acids: CASSLEAVSEQFF. The CDR3 bases are TGCGCCAGCAGCTTGGAGGCGGTTAGCGAGCAGTTCTTC.

The chain uses TRBV6-6 and TRBJ2-1; D tentatively fits TRBD1 or TRBD2 (5 bases each). This CDR3 region has 17 residues. V lost 0 bases to trimming and J lost 1 base, with 13 bases between them. Looked up from germline, CDR1 is MNHNY and CDR2 is SVGAGI (reference sequence). CDR3 DNA: TGTGCCAGCAGTTACTCCATGAGGGGACGGTCCTACAATGAGCAGTTCTTC. It yields the protein CASSYSMRGRSYNEQFF.

This clonotype turned up a few times. CDR3 in amino acids: CSAGQDHNEQFF. DNA for the CDR3: TGCAGCGCCGGACAGGACCACAATGAGCAGTTCTTC. This chain connects TRBV29-1 to TRBJ2-1; 7 bases are a match to TRBD1. The V gene's germline CDR1 is SQVTM and CDR2 ANQGSEA. V lost 7 bases and J lost 5; bases outside the gene matches: 5. The CDR3 has 12 amino acids.

The J gene is TRBJ1-2, the V gene TRBV2, with D perhaps matching TRBD1 (6 bases). The CDR3 runs 14 residues. Germline V gene data show CDR1 as SNHLY and CDR2 as FYNNEI. V dropped 6 bases and J dropped 2 bases, with 13 bases sitting between them. The chain's CDR3 is CASRATGQNYGYTF. Here the CDR3 DNA reads TGTGCCAGCAGGGCGACAGGACAAAACTATGGCTACACCTTC. The variable domain in full, completed from reference TRBV2 and TRBJ1-2, reads EPEVTQTPSHQVTQMGQEVILRCVPISNHLYFYWYRQILGQKVEFLVSFYNNEISEKSEIFDDQFSVERPDGSNFTLKIRSTKLEDSAMYFCASRATGQNYGYTFGSGTRLTVV.

A few counts support this clonotype. The CDR3 reads CSARDARTSGSPQFF. Here the CDR3 DNA reads TGCAGTGCTAGAGATGCCCGGACTAGCGGGAGTCCACAGTTCTTC. The rearrangement joins TRBV20-1 to TRBJ2-1, with 13 bases lining up with TRBD2. V lost 0 bases to trimming and J lost 13 bases; unmatched junction nucleotides: 9. This CDR3 contains 15 residues. The V gene's germline CDR1 is DFQATT and CDR2 SNEGSKA (reference sequence).

This clonotype came up a few times. V gene TRBV6-5 combines with J gene TRBJ1-1; 7 positions match TRBD1. Per germline, CDR1 MNHEY and CDR2 SVGAGI. Trimming at V came to 0 bases and at J to 4 bases, leaving 5 bases not matched to a gene. The CDR3 covers 15 residues. CDR3: CASSYSTGIITEAFF. The CDR3 DNA sequence: TGTGCCAGCAGTTACTCGACAGGGATCATCACTGAAGCTTTCTTT.